The T cell receptor (beta chain) described here comes from a study of shared clonotypes between healthy human individuals (dated by TCRdb to about 2020). For the study in its entirety: Three men and a couple of women, aged 18 to 49 years, made up the cohort. To increase sequencing depth and limit assay-specific biases, TCR repertoire library preparation and sequencing were carried out by different laboratories using diverse techniques. To estimate repertoire size and how much clonotype sharing occurs between individuals, the study deeply sequenced the blood TCR repertoires of about five healthy adults. Per donor, three plates each were used for CD4 naive and CD4 memory, two for CD8 naive, and one for CD8 memory. Each donor's leukapheresis produced roughly between roughly 0.94 and 9.5 billion PBMCs.

As encoded in the germline V gene (reference sequence), CDR1 is MNHEY while CDR2 is SMNVEV. Trimming costs V 2 bases and J 2 bases, and their ends lie 10 bases apart. From the cysteine through the phenylalanine, the CDR3 covers 14 amino acids. Only the CDR3 DNA is retained, 42 bases long and in frame from the first base. Using the deep immunoSEQ assay, TCR CDR3 regions were amplified from genomic DNA by multiplex PCR. Extracted genomic DNA from each cell subset was distributed evenly across all wells of several immunoSEQ 96-well plates, and each plate was treated as a replicate. For sorted subsets, roughly 200 ng of genomic DNA, equivalent to some 30,000 T cell genomes, went into each replicate PCR. Purified libraries were measured with a Qubit 3.0 fluorometer, size-checked on a Bioanalyzer 2100, and measured again with the KAPA Library Quantification kit. Every immunoSEQ 96-well plate was sequenced on a dedicated single-read 150-cycle Illumina NextSeq 550 flow cell. The paper's processing steps were these. Because only junctional sequences without quality scores were contained in the immunoSEQ output, filtering matching that applied to full-length reads could not be performed. To assign V/J genes and CDR3, sequences were annotated using PyIR, a Python wrapper for IgBLAST v1.9, with IMGT germline references. Reads were removed for weak V/J assignments (E-value above 1e-6), missing CDR3, stop codons, out-of-frame junctions, or ambiguous translated residues. V3J clonotypes were defined as sequences sharing the same inferred V gene, J gene, and CDR3 amino acid sequence. Percentage overlap between repertoires was computed as shared unique clonotypes divided by the size of the smaller repertoire. Richness of each repertoire was evaluated using RTK rarefaction, the Chao1 estimator, and Recon v2.1 estimates of unobserved clonotypes. Generation probabilities for all TCRbeta clonotypes obtained by the gDNA method from a handful of donors were computed using OLGA. Imported from immuneACCESS, the table was reduced by TCRdb to in-frame sequences with V and J called. These copies leave out some clones; in studies compared against another copy, an unresolved V gene accounts for under half, and the cause of the remainder is not known. For V, J and clone size, that table is used; D and trimming come from the DNA. The sample table records some 2 million clones; 95% of these occur just once. More than 0.1% of the sample is taken by the ten largest.

The donors were healthy, HIV-negative adults with no recently reported acute infections or vaccinations. Only Caucasian adults living in Nashville, Tennessee, USA were represented among the donors. CD4+ T cells were enriched by magnetic negative selection, after which naive cells were positively selected on CD45RA and the negative fraction was taken as the memory subset. After blood collection by leukapheresis, PBMCs were isolated using Ficoll-Histopaque density gradient centrifugation and then cryopreserved in the vapor phase of liquid nitrogen. Analytical flow cytometry was used to check the purity and quantity of each magnetically sorted T cell population. Each sorted fraction had its genomic DNA isolated and then quantified by UV absorbance on a Nanodrop 2000c. In the case of this clone: The target of this receptor is not known. Per-nucleotide qualities are absent, and no much larger clonotype sits a single base away.

Study-wide conclusions, independent of this receptor: Across a few donors, around 5.4% of naive CD4, roughly 3.4% of naive CD8, around 2.5% of memory CD4, and approximately 0.4% of memory CD8 clonotypes were shared. Higher generation probabilities were observed for clonotypes shared by all four sorted-subset donors than for non-shared clonotypes. Because the study included only a small number of donors, the genetic and exposure-history diversity represented was limited. Pairwise subsampling led to the expectation that sequencing depth would affect the degree of clonotype sharing among donors. Even with the large sequencing depth, rarefaction of the sorted-subset datasets indicated that sequencing was incomplete. Estimated clonotype richness was generally larger for naive than for memory subsets. Sampling was restricted to blood, and TCR repertoires in tissue are likely to differ from TCR repertoires in blood.

Recombination linked TRBV27 to TRBJ2-7; D gene: possibly TRBD2, on 6 matching bases. The sequence came from a man in his late teens or twenties in good health. Sequencing was performed on naive CD4+ T cells sorted from blood. The cell subset or site tag for this specimen amounts to: CD45RA+ positively selected. The DNA sequence is TGTGCCAGCAGTTTAGGGAGGCCCGCCTACGAGCAGTACTTC. This is translated as CASSLGRPAYEQYF.